The clone carrying this T cell receptor beta chain was counted many times. This record belongs to a study of control samples from healthy donors and cancer patients. Clones were read by immunoSEQ multiplex PCR, and TCRdb kept only the in-frame ones, dropping some. The sample includes about 84,000 clones, roughly 88% of them seen just once. Germline V gives CDR1 MRHNA, CDR2 SNTAGT. This CDR3 is built from 13 residues. V was shortened by 4 bases and J by 5 bases, with 8 bases between the two germline ends. J is TRBJ2-2 and V is TRBV6-4, with D unresolved. The receptor comes from a man aged 55 to 70 with head and neck cancer. The specimen was PBMCs. This CDR3 is CASSAAETGELFF. The DNA for the CDR3 is TGTGCCAGCAGTGCTGCAGAAACCGGGGAGCTGTTTTTT.